The 21 T cell receptor beta chains reported below all come from one sample, sequenced in a study of CD8+CD57+ T cells in acquired aplastic anemia. The study profiled TCR beta VDJ and CDR3 using genomic DNA as template. One entry per CDR3 protein, called by TCRdb with MiXCR from the reads. This table holds some 220,000 distinct CDR3 sequences, 34% found once. Input material: sorted CD4+, CD8+, or CD8+CD57+ T cells (not recorded which) from PBMCs. These receptors all stem from a human donor in good health, serving as a control.

V and J are TRBV10-3 and TRBJ2-3, with 9 bases fitting TRBD1. J gave up 0 bases and V 6 bases, and 1 base lay outside the gene matches. Per germline, CDR1 ENHRY and CDR2 SYGVKD. The CDR3 is 14 amino acids. CDR3 sequence reads: CAISDRGSTDTQYF. The DNA for the CDR3 is TGTGCCATCAGCGACAGGGGGAGCACAGATACGCAGTATTTT.

There are a few counts of this clonotype. V is TRBV19 and J is TRBJ1-5; no firm D call. V was pared by 4 bases and J by 2 bases, with 6 bases between. The germline gives CDR1 LNHDA, CDR2 SQIVND (reference sequence). CDR3 length: 13 amino acids. CDR3 sequence reads: CASSRDGNQPQHF. DNA for the CDR3: TGTGCCAGTAGTAGGGATGGCAATCAGCCCCAGCATTTT. Full variable domain (outside the CDR3, taken from reference TRBV19 and TRBJ1-5): DGGITQSPKYLFRKEGQNVTLSCEQNLNHDAMYWYRQDPGQGLRLIYYSQIVNDFQKGDIAEGYSVSREKKESFPLTVTSAQKNPTAFYLCASSRDGNQPQHFGDGTRLSIL.

This clonotype was observed at least ten times. This rearrangement joins TRBV20-1 to TRBJ2-7, with 11 bases that match TRBD2. The V and J ends lost 3 bases and 1 base, in that order; junction bases with no gene match: 2. Germline-derived CDR1 and CDR2 are DFQATT and SNEGSKA (reference sequence). There are 14 residues in the CDR3. As DNA, the CDR3 is TGCAGTGCTAGTACTAGCGGGGGTTCCTACGAGCAGTACTTC. Amino acids: CSASTSGGSYEQYF.

This clonotype was found a few times. The V gene is TRBV12-3 or TRBV12-4, the J gene TRBJ2-4; D gene ambiguous. This CDR3 spans 12 amino acids. V shed 6 bases and J shed 8 bases, with 11 bases lying between them. The CDR3 sequence is CASSPVADIQYF. The CDR3 DNA reads as TGTGCCAGCAGCCCTGTCGCAGACATTCAGTACTTC.

This clonotype was picked up many times. This rearrangement joins TRBV24-1 to TRBJ2-1; the match to TRBD2 covers 12 bases. This CDR3 is 14 amino acids long. V trimming: 9 bases; J trimming: 4 bases; junction bases outside the gene matches: 3. The V gene's germline CDR1 is KGHDR and CDR2 SFDVKD. The CDR3 sequence is CATATSGGYNEQFF. The CDR3 DNA reads as TGTGCCACCGCCACTAGCGGGGGGTACAATGAGCAGTTCTTC.

This clonotype appeared many times. The J gene is TRBJ1-1, the V gene TRBV10-3, with 9 bases identical to TRBD1. The germline CDR1 and CDR2 sequences are ENHRY and SYGVKD. The junction had 6 bases not matched to a gene; V was cut back by 2 bases and J by 2 bases. There are 16 residues in the CDR3. The CDR3 region is CAISERPGQGNTEAFF. The CDR3 DNA sequence: TGTGCCATCAGTGAGAGACCGGGACAGGGTAACACTGAAGCTTTCTTT.

This clonotype showed up many times. This chain links TRBV7-8 with TRBJ1-1; D gene unclear. The CDR3 extends over 14 amino acids. Trimming took off 2 bases at V and 0 bases at J, with 7 bases between the two ends. Germline loops: CDR1 SGHVS, CDR2 FQNEAQ. The CDR3 loop is CASSLTELNTEAFF. The CDR3 nucleotides read TGTGCCAGCAGCTTAACTGAGTTGAACACTGAAGCTTTCTTT.

This clonotype occurred many times. V is TRBV25-1 and J is TRBJ2-6, with TRBD1 matching 10 bases. This CDR3 is 19 amino acids long. Per germline, CDR1 MGHDK and CDR2 SYGVNS. With 2 bases clipped from V and 0 bases from J, the junction kept 7 bases outside the gene matches. The chain's CDR3 is CASSEEPGQGYSGANVLTF. CDR3 nucleotides: TGTGCCAGCAGTGAAGAACCGGGACAGGGGTACTCTGGGGCCAACGTCCTGACTTTC. Full variable domain (missing parts from reference TRBV25-1 and TRBJ2-6): EADIYQTPRYLVIGTGKKITLECSQTMGHDKMYWYQQDPGMELHLIHYSYGVNSTEKGDLSSESTVSRIRTEHFPLTLESARPSHTSQYLCASSEEPGQGYSGANVLTFGAGSRLTVL.

This clonotype has a count of ten or more. The chain is built from TRBV19 and TRBJ1-4; D possibly corresponds to TRBD1 (6 bases). The CDR3 runs 14 residues. Germline CDR1 and CDR2: LNHDA and SQIVND (reference sequence). V was shortened by 7 bases and J by 7 bases, with 16 bases between the two germline ends. CDR3 sequence reads: CASKRGTSSEKLFF. CDR3 sequence (DNA): TGTGCCAGTAAAAGGGGGACATCTTCTGAAAAACTGTTTTTT.

This clonotype came up a few times. The J gene is TRBJ2-5, the V gene TRBV24-1; 7 bases are shared with TRBD1. The CDR3 contains 12 residues. The germline V gene has CDR1 KGHDR and CDR2 SFDVKD. The V and J ends lost 4 bases and 9 bases, in that order; junction bases with no gene match: 4. In nucleotides, the CDR3 is TGTGCCACCAGTGACCGAGGGACAGCCCAGTACTTC. Protein: CATSDRGTAQYF.

Regarding this clonotype: It may be a read error: a sequence one base away is much more abundant. As DNA, the CDR3 is TGCGCCAGCAGCCAAGGACACGGGAGAGTCAATGAGCAGTTCTTC. It codes for CASSQGHGRVNEQFF. The chain uses TRBV25-1 and TRBJ2-1, with D perhaps TRBD2 (6 bases). The CDR3 is made up of 15 amino acids. CDR1 MGHDK and CDR2 SYGVNS come from the germline V gene.

This clonotype was counted only a few times. The chain is built from TRBV5-1 and TRBJ1-1; D may be TRBD1 (6 bases). The germline CDR1 and CDR2 sequences are SGHRS and YFSETQ. Trimming removed 4 bases from V and 5 bases from J, with 21 bases in between. This CDR3 is 16 amino acids long. CDR3 in amino acids: CASSRLGNRGATEAFF. CDR3 nucleotides: TGCGCCAGCAGCCGCTTAGGGAATCGGGGGGCTACTGAAGCTTTCTTT.

V and J are TRBV15 and TRBJ1-5, with unresolved D. The V gene lost 5 bases and the J gene lost 5 bases, with 16 bases spanning the gap. This CDR3 has 15 residues. Germline values: CDR1 LNHNV, CDR2 YYDKDF (reference sequence). The CDR3 protein is CATSGNGVRDQPQHF. The CDR3 region has the DNA TGTGCCACCAGCGGGAATGGGGTACGGGATCAGCCCCAGCATTTT.

The V and J genes are TRBV12-3 or TRBV12-4 and TRBJ2-7; tentatively, D is TRBD2 (7 bases). The CDR3 covers 13 residues. Trimming shortened V by 6 bases and J by 3 bases, and 12 bases separated the two germline ends. This chain's CDR3 is CASSRGAGYEQYF. CDR3 coding DNA: TGTGCCAGCAGCCGGGGGGCAGGCTACGAGCAGTACTTC.

This chain joins TRBV10-3 and TRBJ2-2; no reliable D call. This CDR3 region has 12 residues. Germline CDR1 ENHRY, CDR2 SYGVKD. Between the trimmed V and J ends, which lost 3 bases and 4 bases, there was a span of 3 bases. The DNA for the CDR3 is TGTGCCATCAGTGATACCACCGGGGAGCTGTTTTTT. It encodes CAISDTTGELFF.

Regarding this clonotype: This may be a read error, as it is one base from a much larger clone. This sequence joins TRBV20-1 and TRBJ1-1; no clear D gene. Per germline, CDR1 DFQATT and CDR2 SNEGSKA (reference sequence). There are 11 residues in the CDR3. V was cut by 4 bases and J by 6 bases, with 9 bases left in between. The CDR3 loop reads CSAKVGPEAFF. CDR3 nucleotides: TGCAGTGCTAAGGTTGGGCCTGAAGCTTTCTTT.

The J gene is TRBJ2-2, the V gene TRBV29-1; D may match TRBD1 or TRBD2 (5 bases each). Trimming left V 5 bases short and J 6 bases short, with 19 bases between. CDR3 size: 15 residues. Germline V gene lookup returns CDR1 SQVTM and CDR2 ANQGSEA. CDR3: CSVSRAGSGPGELFF. In nucleotides, the CDR3 is TGCAGCGTTAGTCGGGCAGGGAGTGGCCCCGGGGAGCTGTTTTTT.

The chain joins TRBV29-1 to TRBJ2-1; weak D call: TRBD1 (6 bases). CDR1 SQVTM and CDR2 ANQGSEA come from the germline V gene. Trimming removed 7 bases from V and 2 bases from J, with 15 bases in between. The CDR3 consists of 14 residues. CDR3 sequence reads: CSGTGQPPYNEQFF. CDR3 bases: TGCAGCGGCACAGGACAGCCTCCCTACAATGAGCAGTTCTTC.

The V call is TRBV4-2, the J call TRBJ2-4; 10 bases line up with TRBD1. The germline V gene encodes CDR1 LGHNA and CDR2 YNFKEQ. This CDR3 spans 15 amino acids. V was clipped by 5 bases and J by 7 bases; unmatched bases: 8. The CDR3 bases are TGTGCCAGCAGCGCCCGAAGGACAGGGGGGAACATTCAGTACTTC. Protein: CASSARRTGGNIQYF.

This clonotype occurred many times. The J gene is TRBJ2-4, the V gene TRBV19, with 8 bases identical to TRBD2. The CDR3 extends over 14 amino acids. Per germline, CDR1 LNHDA and CDR2 SQIVND (reference sequence). V was clipped by 8 bases and J by 3 bases; unmatched bases: 6. CDR3 residues: CASARRGDKNIQYF. DNA for the CDR3: TGTGCCAGTGCGCGGCGGGGGGACAAAAACATTCAGTACTTC.

This clonotype was observed many times. The J gene is TRBJ2-5, the V gene TRBV20-1, with D maybe TRBD2 (5 bases). In germline, CDR1 is DFQATT, CDR2 SNEGSKA (reference sequence). V gave up 6 bases and J gave up 4 bases, with 12 bases separating them. The CDR3 covers 12 residues. CDR3 amino acids: CSAPDLTETQYF. The CDR3 bases are TGCAGTGCCCCGGACTTGACAGAGACCCAGTACTTC.